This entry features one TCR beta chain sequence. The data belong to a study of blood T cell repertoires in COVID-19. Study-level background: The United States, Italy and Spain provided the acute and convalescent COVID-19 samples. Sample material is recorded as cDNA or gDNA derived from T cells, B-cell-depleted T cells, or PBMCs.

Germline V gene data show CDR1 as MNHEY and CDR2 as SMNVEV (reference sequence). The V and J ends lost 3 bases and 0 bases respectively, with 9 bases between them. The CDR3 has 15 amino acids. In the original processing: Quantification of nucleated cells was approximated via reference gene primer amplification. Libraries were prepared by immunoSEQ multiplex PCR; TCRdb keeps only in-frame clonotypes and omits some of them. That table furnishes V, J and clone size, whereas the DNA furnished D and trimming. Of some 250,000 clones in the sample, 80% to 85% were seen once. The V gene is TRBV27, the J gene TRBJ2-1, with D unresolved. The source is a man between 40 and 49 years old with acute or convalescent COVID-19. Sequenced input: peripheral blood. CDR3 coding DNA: TGTGCCAGCAGTTTTGTGTGGAGCTCCTACAATGAGCAGTTCTTC. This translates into CASSFVWSSYNEQFF.